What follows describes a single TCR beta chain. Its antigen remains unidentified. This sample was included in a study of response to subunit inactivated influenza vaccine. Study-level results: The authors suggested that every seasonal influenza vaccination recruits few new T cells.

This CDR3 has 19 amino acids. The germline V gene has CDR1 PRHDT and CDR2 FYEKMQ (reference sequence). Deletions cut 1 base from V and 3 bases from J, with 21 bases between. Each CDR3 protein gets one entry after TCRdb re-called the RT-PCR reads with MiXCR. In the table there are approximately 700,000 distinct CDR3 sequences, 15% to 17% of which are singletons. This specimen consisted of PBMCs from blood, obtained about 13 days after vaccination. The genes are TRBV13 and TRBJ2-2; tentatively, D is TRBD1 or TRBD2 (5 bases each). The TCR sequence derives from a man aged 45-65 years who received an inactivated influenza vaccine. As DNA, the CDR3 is TGTGCCAGCAGCTTAGTAACAGATTGGGGCCTGGAGGACACCGGGGAGCTGTTTTTT. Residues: CASSLVTDWGLEDTGELFF.